This is a list of T cell receptor beta chains from one sample in a study of blood T cell repertoires in COVID-19. Profiled with immunoSEQ multiplex PCR; TCRdb holds only in-frame clones, not every one. The sample has over 250,000 clones, around 87% seen once. The material sequenced was PBMCs or T cells enriched from blood (not recorded which). Receptors originate from a woman aged 18-30 years who had recovered from COVID-19. The CDR3 runs from the conserved cysteine through the conserved F or W. Only part of the rows carry a size: once, few, many, or a class if the clone is expanded.

clone size	J gene	V gene	CDR3 protein
-	TRBJ1-1	TRBV7-9	CASSPSGRTEAFF
-	TRBJ1-5	TRBV7-2	CASSFIGQGVNQPQHF
-	TRBJ1-6	TRBV5-1	CASSLANNQGNSPLHF
-	TRBJ1-1	TRBV5-1	CASSLTGTRGTEAFF
-	TRBJ1-1	TRBV10-2	CASSVNTEAFF
-	TRBJ1-2	TRBV28	CASTSGTGGGYTF
-	TRBJ1-1	TRBV28	CASRRQSNMNTEAFF
-	TRBJ1-5	TRBV2	CASSEAFLYQPQHF
once	TRBJ1-2	TRBV19	CASSSGRRGGNYGYTF
-	TRBJ1-2	TRBV7-9	CASSLTGVGGYTF